This T cell receptor beta chain emerged from a study of blood T cell repertoires in COVID-19. Only one count was recorded for this clone. Generated by immunoSEQ multiplex PCR, the TCRdb table keeps only in-frame clones and is missing some. This table holds 95,000 to 150,000 clones, about 81% found once. The CDR3 totals 16 residues. Germline CDR1 is MNHEY and CDR2 is SMNVEV (reference sequence). V shed 0 bases, J shed 7 bases, and the junction held 9 bases outside the gene matches. The TCR sequence derives from a man aged 25-45 years with COVID-19, enrolled during active disease. The gene calls are TRBV27 and TRBJ1-2, with TRBD1 matching 9 bases. Sequenced material: peripheral blood. The CDR3 region is CASSLSGQGWEFGYTF. The CDR3 region has the DNA TGTGCCAGCAGTTTATCGGGACAGGGCTGGGAGTTTGGCTACACCTTC.